The 10 T cell receptor beta chains listed next were all sequenced from one sample in a study of T cell responses to AZD1222 COVID-19 vaccine. TCRdb's table, derived via immunoSEQ multiplex PCR, lists solely in-frame clones and lacks some. The sample contains some 200,000 clones, roughly 91% of which appear only once. This specimen was peripheral blood, taken on day 0 of MenACWY control vaccination. These receptors were obtained from an adult in good health.

The chain employs TRBV7-9 and TRBJ1-6, with no clear D. Trimming pared 1 base from V and 4 bases from J, leaving 11 bases between. Germline assignment: CDR1 SEHNR and CDR2 FQNEAQ (reference sequence). The length of the CDR3 is 16 residues. The CDR3 is CASSLGAGFYNSPLHF. CDR3 bases: TGTGCCAGCAGCTTAGGAGCAGGTTTTTATAATTCACCCCTCCACTTT.

This rearrangement joins TRBV6-2 or TRBV6-3 to TRBJ1-6; D possibly corresponds to TRBD1 (6 bases). The CDR3 extends over 14 amino acids. The V gene lost 2 bases and the J gene lost 10 bases, with 12 bases spanning the gap. The V gene's germline CDR1 is MNHEY and CDR2 SVGEGT. CDR3 DNA: TGTGCCAGCAGTTACAACAGGGTACGGTCACCCCTCCACTTT. This encodes CASSYNRVRSPLHF.

The chain recombines TRBV6-5 with TRBJ1-2; no clear D gene. Germline V gives CDR1 MNHEY, CDR2 SVGAGI. The CDR3 loop spans 14 amino acids. The ends were cut back, 5 bases at V and 0 bases at J, with 10 bases in the middle. The CDR3 loop reads CASSPAGTNYGYTF. In DNA form, the CDR3 reads TGTGCCAGCAGTCCTGCCGGGACTAACTATGGCTACACCTTC.

The chain carries TRBV30 and TRBJ1-4, with D possibly being TRBD1 (5 bases). The CDR3 contains 14 residues. The germline V and J ends were trimmed by 0 bases and 7 bases, with 12 bases remaining between them. Germline CDR1 GTSNPN, CDR2 SVGIG (reference sequence). The CDR3 is CAWSVWGEVEKLFF. CDR3 bases: TGTGCCTGGAGTGTATGGGGGGAAGTTGAAAAACTGTTTTTT.

The V gene is TRBV19, the J gene TRBJ1-5, with TRBD1 matching over 7 bases. Germline V gene sequence: CDR1 LNHDA, CDR2 SQIVND (reference sequence). CDR3 length: 14 residues. Trimming at V came to 7 bases and at J to 3 bases, leaving 6 bases not matched to a gene. The chain's CDR3 is CASMTGRYNQPQHF. The CDR3 DNA reads as TGTGCCAGTATGACAGGGCGGTACAATCAGCCCCAGCATTTT.

This clone was seen only a few times. This chain uses TRBV11-2 with TRBJ1-6; TRBD1 matches 10 bases. Trimming took 5 bases from V and 8 from J; bases not matched to a gene: 3. Looked up from germline, CDR1 is SGHAT and CDR2 is FQNNGV. This CDR3 is built from 14 residues. The CDR3 bases are TGTGCCAGCAGCGCTGGACAGGGGGATTCACCCCTCCACTTT. This gives the protein CASSAGQGDSPLHF.

V usage is TRBV28 and J usage is TRBJ1-4; 9 positions agree with TRBD1. Germline assignment: CDR1 MDHEN and CDR2 SYDVKM. J gave up 6 bases and V 2 bases, and 13 bases lay outside the gene matches. CDR3 length equals 18 residues. The CDR3 DNA reads TGTGCCAGCAGTTTAGACCCCGGGACAGGGAACGAGCATGAAAAACTGTTTTTT. Protein product: CASSLDPGTGNEHEKLFF. Together with reference TRBV28 and TRBJ1-4, the CDR3 gives the full variable domain: DVKVTQSSRYLVKRTGEKVFLECVQDMDHENMFWYRQDPGLGLRLIYFSYDVKMKEKGDIPEGYSVSREKKERFSLILESASTNQTSMYLCASSLDPGTGNEHEKLFFGSGTQLSVL.

The gene calls are TRBV19 and TRBJ1-3; D is possibly TRBD1 (5 bases). CDR3 length equals 15 residues. Germline V gene lookup returns CDR1 LNHDA and CDR2 SQIVND (reference sequence). The V end was cut by 7 bases, the J end by 1 base, with 14 bases between. Here the CDR3 DNA reads TGTGCCAGTAAGGAGGGACGAGGGTCTGGAAACACCATATATTTT. It specifies CASKEGRGSGNTIYF. The full variable domain, its missing parts supplied by reference TRBV19 and TRBJ1-3, is DGGITQSPKYLFRKEGQNVTLSCEQNLNHDAMYWYRQDPGQGLRLIYYSQIVNDFQKGDIAEGYSVSREKKESFPLTVTSAQKNPTAFYLCASKEGRGSGNTIYFGEGSWLTVV.

The chain is built from TRBV11-2 and TRBJ1-2; maybe TRBD1 (5 bases). V was trimmed by 5 bases and J by 4 bases, leaving 5 bases between them. CDR3 length: 11 residues. Germline lookup yields CDR1 SGHAT and CDR2 FQNNGV. The CDR3 loop reads CASSQGYGYTF. The CDR3 nucleotides are TGTGCCAGCAGCCAGGGCTATGGCTACACCTTC.

This chain links TRBV6-5 with TRBJ1-2, with 9 bases that match TRBD1. The CDR3 is made up of 16 amino acids. Germline V CDR1 and CDR2: MNHEY, SVGAGI. The V gene end was trimmed by 3 bases and the J gene end by 8 bases; junction bases not matched to a gene: 13. The CDR3 DNA reads as TGTGCCAGCAGTTATCGGACAGGGGTTTCTCTTGGGGGCTACACCTTC. Amino acids: CASSYRTGVSLGGYTF.